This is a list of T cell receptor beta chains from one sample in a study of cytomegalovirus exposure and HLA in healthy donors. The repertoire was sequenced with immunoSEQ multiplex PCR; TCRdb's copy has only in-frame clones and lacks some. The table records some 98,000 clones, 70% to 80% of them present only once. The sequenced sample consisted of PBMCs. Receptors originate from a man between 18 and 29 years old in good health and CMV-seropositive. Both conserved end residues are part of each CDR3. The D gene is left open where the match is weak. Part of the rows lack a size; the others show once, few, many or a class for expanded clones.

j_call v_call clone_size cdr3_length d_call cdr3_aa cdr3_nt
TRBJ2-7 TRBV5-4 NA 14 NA CASSLRSGSHEQYF TGTGCCAGCAGCTTGCGGTCCGGGAGCCACGAGCAGTACTTC
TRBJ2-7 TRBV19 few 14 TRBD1 CASSPWDRRYEQYF TGTGCCAGTAGTCCCTGGGACAGGCGCTACGAGCAGTACTTC
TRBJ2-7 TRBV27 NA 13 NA CASSFSGSYEQYF TGTGCCAGCAGTTTTTCAGGCTCCTACGAGCAGTACTTC
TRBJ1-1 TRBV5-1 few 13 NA CASSVTVLTEAFF TGCGCCAGCAGCGTGACAGTTCTCACTGAAGCTTTCTTT
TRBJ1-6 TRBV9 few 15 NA CASSVEGVDNSPLHF TGTGCCAGCAGCGTAGAGGGGGTCGATAATTCACCCCTCCACTTT
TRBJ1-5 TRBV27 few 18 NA CASSLSGPRGGSNQPQHF TGTGCCAGCAGTTTATCAGGGCCCCGGGGAGGGAGCAATCAGCCCCAGCATTTT
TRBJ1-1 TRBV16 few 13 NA CASSPLENTEAFF TGTGCCAGCAGCCCCCTAGAGAACACTGAAGCTTTCTTT
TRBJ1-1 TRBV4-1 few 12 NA CASEGVNTEAFF TGCGCCAGCGAGGGGGTGAACACTGAAGCTTTCTTT
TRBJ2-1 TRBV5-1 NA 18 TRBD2 CASSEAEPGLAGRDEQFF TGCGCCAGCAGCGAGGCCGAGCCGGGACTAGCGGGTCGGGATGAGCAGTTCTTC
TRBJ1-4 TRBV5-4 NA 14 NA CASSSGVGREKLFF TGTGCCAGCAGCTCAGGGGTGGGTCGCGAAAAACTGTTTTTT
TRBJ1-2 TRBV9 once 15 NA CASSVATQGNYGYTF TGTGCCAGCAGCGTAGCTACGCAGGGAAACTATGGCTACACCTTC
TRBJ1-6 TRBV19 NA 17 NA CASSLKTGSSYNSPLHF TGTGCCAGTAGTCTTAAAACAGGGAGCTCCTATAATTCACCCCTCCACTTT
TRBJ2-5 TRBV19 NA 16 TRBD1 CASSIGTGTGEETQYF TGTGCCAGTAGTATAGGGACGGGGACAGGGGAAGAGACCCAGTACTTC
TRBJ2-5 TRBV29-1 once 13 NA CSARTGGDPEQYF TGCAGCGCACGGACAGGAGGGGACCCGGAGCAGTACTTC
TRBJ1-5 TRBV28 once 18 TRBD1 CASTLPRTGGYSNQPQHF TGTGCCAGCACCCTACCCCGGACAGGGGGGTATAGCAATCAGCCCCAGCATTTT
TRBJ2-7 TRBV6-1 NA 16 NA CASSETQALLSYEQYF TGTGCCAGCAGTGAAACCCAGGCCTTGCTCTCCTACGAGCAGTACTTC
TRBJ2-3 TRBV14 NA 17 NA CASSQSPGHKGADTQYF TGTGCCAGCAGCCAGTCCCCGGGACATAAGGGGGCAGATACGCAGTATTTT
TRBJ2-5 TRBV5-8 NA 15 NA CASSLNSGPEETQYF TGTGCCAGCAGCTTAAATAGCGGCCCGGAAGAGACCCAGTACTTC
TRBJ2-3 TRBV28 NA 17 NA CASPPASRDKSTDTQYF TGTGCCAGCCCTCCAGCCTCCCGGGACAAATCCACAGATACGCAGTATTTT
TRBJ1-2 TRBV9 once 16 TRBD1 CASSARDSLEIYGYTF TGTGCCAGCAGCGCCCGGGACAGCCTTGAAATCTATGGCTACACCTTC
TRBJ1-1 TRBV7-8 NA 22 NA CASITSTHVNLDRDKGYTEAFF TGTGCCAGCATCACTTCTACACACGTGAACCTCGACCGGGACAAGGGTTACACTGAAGCTTTCTTT
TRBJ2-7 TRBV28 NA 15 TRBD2 CASSLPLAASYEQYF TGTGCCAGCAGTTTACCACTAGCGGCCTCCTACGAGCAGTACTTC
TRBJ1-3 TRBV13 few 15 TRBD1 CASRYLGQAGNTIYF TGTGCCAGCAGGTACCTGGGACAGGCTGGAAACACCATATATTTT
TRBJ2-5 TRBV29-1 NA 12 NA CSVEAGSETQYF TGCAGCGTTGAAGCAGGGTCGGAGACCCAGTACTTC
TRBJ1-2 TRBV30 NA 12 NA CACLPGGGGYTF TGTGCCTGCCTCCCGGGGGGGGGTGGCTACACCTTC
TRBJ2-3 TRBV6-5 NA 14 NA CASSGLEITDTQYF TGTGCCAGTTCGGGACTCGAGATTACAGATACGCAGTATTTT
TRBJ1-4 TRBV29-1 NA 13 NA CSVGSSPNEKLFF TGCAGCGTTGGGAGCAGCCCGAATGAAAAACTGTTTTTT
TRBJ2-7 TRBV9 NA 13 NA CASSPEGDYEQYF TGTGCCAGCAGCCCAGAGGGGGACTACGAGCAGTACTTC
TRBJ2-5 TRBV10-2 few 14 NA CATESGQFQETQYF TGCGCCACCGAAAGCGGACAGTTCCAAGAGACCCAGTACTTC
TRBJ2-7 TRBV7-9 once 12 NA CSSSWESYEQYF TGTTCCAGCAGCTGGGAGAGTTACGAGCAGTACTTC
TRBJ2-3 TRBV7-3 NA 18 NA CASSLHPRTGLSADTQYF TGTGCCAGCAGCTTACACCCTAGGACAGGACTAAGCGCAGATACGCAGTATTTT
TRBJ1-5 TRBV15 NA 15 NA CATSSEVRGNQPQHF TGTGCCACCAGCAGTGAGGTACGGGGCAATCAGCCCCAGCATTTT
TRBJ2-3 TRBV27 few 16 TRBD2 CASNPILAGGSDTQYF TGTGCCAGCAATCCCATCCTAGCGGGGGGATCAGATACGCAGTATTTT
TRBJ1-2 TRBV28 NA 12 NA CASSQVRYGYTF TGTGCCAGCTCTCAGGTGCGCTATGGCTACACCTTC
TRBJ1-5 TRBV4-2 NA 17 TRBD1 CASSQVAGGRGNQPQHF TGTGCCAGCAGCCAAGTCGCAGGGGGACGAGGCAATCAGCCCCAGCATTTT
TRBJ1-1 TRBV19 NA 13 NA CASSISPNTEAFF TGTGCCAGTAGTATATCTCCGAACACTGAAGCTTTCTTT
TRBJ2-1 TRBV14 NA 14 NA CASSLGAGNNEQFF TGTGCCAGCAGCCTCGGCGCGGGGAACAATGAGCAGTTCTTC
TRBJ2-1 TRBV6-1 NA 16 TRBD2 CASSGAGGLSYNEQFF TGTGCCAGCAGTGGGGCGGGGGGGCTTTCTTACAATGAGCAGTTCTTC
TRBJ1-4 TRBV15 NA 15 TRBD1 CATSRDGTGDEKLFF TGTGCCACCAGCAGAGACGGGACAGGGGATGAAAAACTGTTTTTT
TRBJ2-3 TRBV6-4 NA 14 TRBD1 CASSDGQGADTQYF TGTGCCAGCAGTGACGGACAGGGGGCAGATACGCAGTATTTT
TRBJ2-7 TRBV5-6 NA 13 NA CASSSPLGYEQYF TGTGCCAGCAGCTCCCCATTGGGCTACGAGCAGTACTTC
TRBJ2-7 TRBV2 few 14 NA CASSEQGISYEQYF TGTGCCAGCAGTGAGCAGGGGATTTCCTACGAGCAGTACTTC
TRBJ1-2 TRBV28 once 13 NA CASSLGQNYGYTF TGTGCCAGCAGCTTAGGGCAGAACTATGGCTACACCTTC
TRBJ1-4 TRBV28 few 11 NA CASSPTGKLFF TGTGCCAGCAGCCCCACAGGAAAACTGTTTTTT
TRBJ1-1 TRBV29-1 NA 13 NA CSVALGSRTEAFF TGCAGCGTGGCCTTGGGTTCGAGGACTGAAGCTTTCTTT
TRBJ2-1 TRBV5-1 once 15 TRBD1 CASTLDRGRYNEQFF TGCGCCAGCACCTTGGACAGGGGGAGGTACAATGAGCAGTTCTTC
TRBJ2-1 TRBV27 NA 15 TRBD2 CASSLLRGAGDEQFF TGTGCCAGCAGTTTACTGCGGGGGGCCGGTGATGAGCAGTTCTTC
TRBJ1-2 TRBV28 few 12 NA CASTDTNYGYTF TGTGCCAGCACCGACACCAACTATGGCTACACCTTC
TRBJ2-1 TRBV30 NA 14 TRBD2 CAYLLAGGYNEQFF TGTGCCTATCTTCTAGCGGGGGGGTACAATGAGCAGTTCTTC
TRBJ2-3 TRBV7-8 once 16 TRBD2 CASTPRGGGGTDTQYF TGTGCCAGCACCCCTCGGGGGGGAGGGGGCACAGATACGCAGTATTTT
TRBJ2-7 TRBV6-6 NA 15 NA CASSYPEGEGYEQYF TGTGCCAGCAGTTACCCCGAGGGGGAGGGCTACGAGCAGTACTTC
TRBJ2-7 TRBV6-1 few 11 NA CASRQGLEQYF TGTGCCAGCAGGCAGGGGCTCGAGCAGTACTTC